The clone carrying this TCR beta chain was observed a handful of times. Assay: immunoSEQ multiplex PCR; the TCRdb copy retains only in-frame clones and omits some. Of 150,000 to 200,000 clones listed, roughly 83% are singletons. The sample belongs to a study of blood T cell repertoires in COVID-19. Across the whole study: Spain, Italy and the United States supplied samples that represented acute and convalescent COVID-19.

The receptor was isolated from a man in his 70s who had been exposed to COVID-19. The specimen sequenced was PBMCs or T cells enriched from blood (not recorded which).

The CDR3 sequence is CASSLRRDTDTQYF. For the CDR3, the DNA is TGTGCCAGCAGCTTGCGACGGGACACAGATACGCAGTATTTT. The rearrangement joins TRBV7-9 to TRBJ2-3; D possibly corresponds to TRBD2 (5 bases). V dropped 3 bases and J dropped 2 bases, with 9 bases sitting between them. The CDR3 runs to 14 residues. Germline V gene data show CDR1 as SEHNR and CDR2 as FQNEAQ (reference sequence).